These 10 T cell receptor beta chains share one sample of origin, sequenced in a study of blood T cell repertoires in COVID-19. Repertoires were generated with immunoSEQ multiplex PCR, while TCRdb's copy carries only in-frame clones and drops some. The top ten hold roughly an eighth of the sample, which has about 180,000 clones, approximately 80% seen once. The material sequenced was PBMCs or T cells enriched from blood (not recorded which). The receptors stem from a man aged 55 to 70 who had been exposed to COVID-19.

V and J are TRBV20-1 and TRBJ2-7; 7 bases map to TRBD2. J gave up 0 bases and V 3 bases, and 5 bases lay outside the gene matches. Germline assignment: CDR1 DFQATT and CDR2 SNEGSKA (reference sequence). This CDR3 comprises 14 residues. Here the CDR3 reads CSASKLASSYEQYF. Written as DNA, the CDR3 is TGCAGTGCTAGTAAACTAGCGAGCTCCTACGAGCAGTACTTC.

This clone was recorded a few times. V usage is TRBV7-2 and J usage is TRBJ2-4, with D possibly being TRBD1 (5 bases). Germline V gives CDR1 SGHTA, CDR2 FQGNSA. This CDR3 has 14 amino acids. The V and J ends lost 2 bases and 6 bases respectively, with 11 bases between them. CDR3 residues: CASSLSAGLNIQYF. DNA of the CDR3: TGTGCCAGCAGCTTAAGCGCAGGGTTAAACATTCAGTACTTC.

The rearrangement uses TRBV7-9 and TRBJ1-2; D remains unclear. V was shortened by 0 bases and J by 1 base, with 15 bases between the two germline ends. CDR3 length: 17 amino acids. Germline CDR1 and CDR2: SEHNR and FQNEAQ (reference sequence). Written as DNA, the CDR3 is TGTGCCAGCAGCTTAGCAGGAACAGATGAATTTAACTATGGCTACACCTTC. Translated, it gives CASSLAGTDEFNYGYTF.

The chain recombines TRBV7-9 with TRBJ2-7; 11 bases are a match to TRBD2. CDR3 length equals 15 residues. The V segment lost 1 base and the J segment 2 bases; nucleotides outside the gene matches: 1. Germline V gives CDR1 SEHNR, CDR2 FQNEAQ (reference sequence). The chain's CDR3 is CASSLELAGAYEQYF. CDR3 bases: TGTGCCAGCAGCTTAGAACTAGCGGGAGCCTACGAGCAGTACTTC.

The rearrangement joins TRBV6-6 to TRBJ2-4; 11 positions match TRBD2. J was trimmed by 3 bases and V by 5 bases; bases with no gene match: 18. This CDR3 spans 20 amino acids. Germline CDR1 is MNHNY and CDR2 is SVGAGI (reference sequence). The CDR3 spells CASSRVLGLAGQRDKNIQYF. The CDR3 DNA reads TGTGCCAGCAGTCGCGTCCTCGGACTAGCGGGTCAACGGGACAAAAACATTCAGTACTTC.

J is TRBJ2-5 and V is TRBV5-4, with TRBD2 matching 9 bases. The CDR3 length is 15 residues. V dropped 2 bases and J dropped 1; count of bases not matched to a gene: 3. Germline V gene sequence: CDR1 SGHNT, CDR2 YYREEE (reference sequence). The CDR3 coding sequence is TGTGCCAGCAGCTTCCCTAGCGGGATCCAAGAGACCCAGTACTTC. It translates to CASSFPSGIQETQYF.

The chain uses TRBV30 and TRBJ2-7; no reliable D call. The CDR3 length is 13 residues. V lost 2 bases to trimming and J lost 0 bases, with 8 bases between them. Germline-derived CDR1 and CDR2 are GTSNPN and SVGIG (reference sequence). CDR3 in DNA: TGTGCCTGGAGTTTCTTCTTCTCCTACGAGCAGTACTTC. Translation gives CAWSFFFSYEQYF.

The genes are TRBV2 and TRBJ2-7; 7 positions match TRBD1. Per the germline V gene, CDR1 is SNHLY and CDR2 is FYNNEI. There are 15 residues in the CDR3. V gave up 6 bases and J gave up 3 bases; unmatched junction bases: 11. CDR3 region: CASRGAAGGGYEQYF. The CDR3, as DNA: TGTGCCAGCAGGGGCGCCGCAGGGGGTGGCTACGAGCAGTACTTC. Complete variable domain (other parts from reference TRBV2 and TRBJ2-7): EPEVTQTPSHQVTQMGQEVILRCVPISNHLYFYWYRQILGQKVEFLVSFYNNEISEKSEIFDDQFSVERPDGSNFTLKIRSTKLEDSAMYFCASRGAAGGGYEQYFGPGTRLTVT.

The chain has TRBV27 and TRBJ2-1; TRBD2 agrees at 9 bases. The CDR3 consists of 16 residues. Germline lookup yields CDR1 MNHEY and CDR2 SMNVEV (reference sequence). V shed 6 bases, J shed 6 bases, and the junction held 12 bases outside the gene matches. The CDR3 DNA reads TGTGCCAGCAGCCGAGTGGCGGGAGGGCCCCTCAATGAGCAGTTCTTC. It translates to CASSRVAGGPLNEQFF.

The rearrangement links TRBV3-1 (or the pseudogene TRBV3-2) to TRBJ2-7; 8 bases align to TRBD1. Germline-derived CDR1 and CDR2 are LGHDT and YNNKEL (reference sequence). The CDR3 runs to 17 residues. V was clipped by 1 base and J by 3 bases; unmatched bases: 11. CDR3: CASSQGNRQGRHYEQYF. The DNA for the CDR3 is TGTGCCAGCAGCCAAGGCAACAGACAGGGGCGACACTACGAGCAGTACTTC.